Below are 7 T cell receptor beta chains sequenced from a single sample in a study of T cell responses to AZD1222 COVID-19 vaccine. Sequencing was performed with immunoSEQ multiplex PCR; in TCRdb, only in-frame clones are kept and a portion is missing. The data contain about 180,000 clones, approximately 86% of them singletons. The sequencing used peripheral blood, collected on day 0 of AZD1222 vaccination. The receptor source for this set is an adult in good health.

This chain joins TRBV9 and TRBJ2-1; a weak D match, TRBD2 (6 bases). In germline, CDR1 is SGDLS, CDR2 YYNGEE. This CDR3 contains 16 residues. Trimming shortened V by 4 bases and J by 0 bases, and 14 bases separated the two germline ends. The CDR3 is CASSLYGGPSYNEQFF. CDR3 DNA: TGTGCCAGCAGCCTCTACGGGGGACCCTCCTACAATGAGCAGTTCTTC.

This chain uses TRBV7-2 with TRBJ2-3; D perhaps matches TRBD2 (6 bases). This CDR3 has 15 amino acids. Germline CDR1 and CDR2: SGHTA and FQGNSA. V was cut by 6 bases and J by 0 bases, with 13 bases left in between. For the CDR3, the DNA is TGTGCCAGCAGACTTAGCGGTAGCAGCACAGATACGCAGTATTTT. Encoded protein: CASRLSGSSTDTQYF.

The chain has TRBV6-5 and TRBJ2-7, with 7 bases that match TRBD1. The V and J ends lost 6 bases and 3 bases, in that order; junction bases with no gene match: 8. This CDR3 has 14 residues. Per the germline V gene, CDR1 is MNHEY and CDR2 is SVGAGI. CDR3 in amino acids: CASSGTVLDYEQYF. The CDR3 region has the DNA TGTGCCAGCAGCGGGACAGTCTTAGACTACGAGCAGTACTTC.

The V call is TRBV19, the J call TRBJ1-5; D might be TRBD1 (5 bases). The germline V gene encodes CDR1 LNHDA and CDR2 SQIVND (reference sequence). This CDR3 is 16 amino acids long. With 1 base removed from V and 2 bases from J, the gap between germline ends came to 12 bases. The CDR3 reads CASSIGGTLGNQPQHF. Written as DNA, the CDR3 is TGTGCCAGTAGTATAGGGGGGACGCTGGGCAATCAGCCCCAGCATTTT. The full variable domain, completed using reference TRBV19 and TRBJ1-5, is DGGITQSPKYLFRKEGQNVTLSCEQNLNHDAMYWYRQDPGQGLRLIYYSQIVNDFQKGDIAEGYSVSREKKESFPLTVTSAQKNPTAFYLCASSIGGTLGNQPQHFGDGTRLSIL.

The chain links TRBV7-9 to TRBJ2-1, with D tentatively TRBD1 or TRBD2 (6 bases each). The V and J ends lost 7 bases and 6 bases respectively, with 22 bases between them. Germline V gives CDR1 SEHNR, CDR2 FQNEAQ (reference sequence). The CDR3 is 16 amino acids. CDR3 in DNA: TGTGCCAGCAAAGTAGGCTCGACCAAGGGGGGCAATGAGCAGTTCTTC. Its protein is CASKVGSTKGGNEQFF.

The rearrangement joins TRBV5-1 to TRBJ2-7; 8 bases agree with TRBD1. The CDR3 spans 14 residues. V lost 4 bases and J lost 2; bases outside the gene matches: 5. The germline CDR1 and CDR2 sequences are SGHRS and YFSETQ. The CDR3 is CASSRGQGTYEQYF. CDR3 DNA sequence: TGCGCCAGCAGCCGCGGACAGGGTACCTACGAGCAGTACTTC.

The chain joins TRBV30 to TRBJ2-1; 9 positions match TRBD2. Germline V gene sequence: CDR1 GTSNPN, CDR2 SVGIG (reference sequence). Losses at the gene ends were 2 bases for V and 3 bases for J; bases not matched to a gene: 8. The CDR3 covers 16 residues. In DNA form, the CDR3 reads TGTGCCTGGAGTAGGGTAGCGGGAGACTACTACAATGAGCAGTTCTTC. Its protein is CAWSRVAGDYYNEQFF.